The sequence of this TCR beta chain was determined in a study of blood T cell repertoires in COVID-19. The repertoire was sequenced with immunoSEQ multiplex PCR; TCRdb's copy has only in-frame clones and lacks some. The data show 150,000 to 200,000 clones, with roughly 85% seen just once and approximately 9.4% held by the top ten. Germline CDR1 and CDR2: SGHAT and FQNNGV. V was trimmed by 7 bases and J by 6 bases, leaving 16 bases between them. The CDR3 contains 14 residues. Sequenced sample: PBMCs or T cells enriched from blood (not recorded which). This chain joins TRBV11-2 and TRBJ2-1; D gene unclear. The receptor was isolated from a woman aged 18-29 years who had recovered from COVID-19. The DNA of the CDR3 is TGTGCCAGCACCGAGCGATACTCTTCCAATGAGCAGTTCTTC. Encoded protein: CASTERYSSNEQFF.